This TCR beta chain was recorded in a study of T-cell memory formation after mild COVID-19. Study-level findings and limits: Among contracting clones, CD4+ were mainly CM/EM and CD8+ enriched in EMRA. Among clones peaking at day 37 in the second wave, SARS-CoV-2 specificity remained unconfirmed.

To note about this clonotype: Its antigen is currently unknown.

There are 13 residues in the CDR3. V lost 4 bases and J lost 7; bases outside the gene matches: 5. Looked up from germline, CDR1 is SGHRS and CDR2 is YFSETQ. TCR alpha and TCR beta cDNA libraries with sample barcodes and UMIs came from 5'RACE using constant-segment primers. TCRdb reprocessed the 5' RACE reads via MiXCR and lists one record per CDR3 protein. The sample holds approximately 300,000 distinct CDR3 sequences, about a sixth seen once. V is TRBV5-1 and J is TRBJ1-2; 9 bases are shared with TRBD1. Sequencing was done on a sample of PBMCs or a T cell subset sorted from them (not recorded which). The receptor comes from a man between 18 and 29 years old who had mild COVID-19 (a few samples of this study predate the infection). Cell type and time point are not known. The CDR3 DNA sequence: TGCGCCAGCAGCCTGGGACAGGGCCTTGGCTACACCTTC. Its translation: CASSLGQGLGYTF. The complete variable domain, with remaining parts taken from reference TRBV5-1 and TRBJ1-2, reads KAGVTQTPRYLIKTRGQQVTLSCSPISGHRSVSWYQQTPGQGLQFLFEYFSETQRNKGNFPGRFSGRQFSNSRSEMNVSTLELGDSALYLCASSLGQGLGYTFGSGTRLTVV.